This T cell receptor beta chain was obtained from a study of molecular identifiers for immune sequencing clone quantification. Germline V gene lookup returns CDR1 SGHRS and CDR2 YFSETQ. The CDR3 extends over 18 amino acids. The V gene end was trimmed by 2 bases and the J gene end by 2 bases; junction bases not matched to a gene: 10. TCRdb independently ran MiXCR on the PCR reads; one entry per CDR3 protein. This sample has 400,000 to 600,000 distinct CDR3 sequences, with 20% to 25% found just once. The V and J genes are TRBV5-1 and TRBJ2-6, with 7 bases fitting TRBD1. The receptor's source is a human donor in good health. Some libraries in this study had Jurkat cell RNA spiked in. The specimen sequenced was naive CD8+ T cells from blood, with Jurkat cell RNA spiked in. The subset here: FACS-sorted CD8+CD4-CCR7+CD45RA+ naive T cells. CDR3 residues: CASSFMWQGVTGANVLTF. The CDR3 DNA reads TGCGCCAGCAGCTTTATGTGGCAGGGGGTCACTGGGGCCAACGTCCTGACTTTC.